This TCR beta chain was documented in a study of T cells in Graves' hyperthyroidism and ophthalmopathy. Study-level background: Sampling of peripheral blood happened at initial diagnosis, prior to any treatment.

This clonotype has more than one count but fewer than ten. Its antigen is unknown. Germline CDR1 reads SGHRS; CDR2 reads YFSETQ. V gave up 4 bases and J gave up 0 bases, with 20 bases separating them. The CDR3 consists of 18 residues. Active moderate-to-severe ophthalmopathy, Clinical Activity Score at least 3, NOSPECS at least 4, under 3 months' duration. Source material for PBMCs was about 10 ml fresh peripheral blood. Study outcomes and limitations: Progression to ophthalmopathy was predicted a median of 6.5 months early.

Researchers took RNA transcripts and amplified the TCR beta CDR3 regions from them. First-round RT-PCR with HTBI primers amplified the TCR CDR3 region. TCRdb re-called the multiplex PCR reads through MiXCR, storing one row per CDR3 protein. This sample has about 640,000 distinct CDR3 sequences; about a fifth occur once, and the top ten carry 30% to 40%. The chain uses TRBV5-1 and TRBJ2-1, with D maybe TRBD2 (6 bases). This TCR was recovered from a man aged 30 to 39 with Graves' ophthalmopathy. The specimen was blood. The CDR3 spells CASSVVGAGRSSYNEQFF. As DNA, the CDR3 is TGCGCCAGCAGCGTGGTGGGTGCGGGAAGGAGCTCCTACAATGAGCAGTTCTTC.